A selection of T cell receptor beta chains follows, all from one sample in a study of blood T cell repertoires in COVID-19. Assay: immunoSEQ multiplex PCR; the TCRdb copy retains only in-frame clones and omits some. In the table there are under 200,000 clones, around nine tenths of which are singletons. Sequencing was performed on peripheral blood. The receptors shown here come from a man between 60 and 75 years old with COVID-19, enrolled during active disease. Both conserved end residues are part of each CDR3. Fields, in order: V gene, J gene, CDR3 protein.

>TRBV30|TRBJ1-5
CAWSVHRGNQPQHF
>TRBV27|TRBJ2-2
CASSLGYRGNTGELFF
>TRBV5-4|TRBJ1-2
CASRVGQGDGYTF
>TRBV4-2|TRBJ2-3
CASSPKGGGGRNTDTQYF
>TRBV6-5|TRBJ1-2
CASSYSRGANYGYTF
>TRBV7-2|TRBJ1-3
CASSSSRVRGNTIYF
>TRBV28|TRBJ1-1
CASSSPAGNTEAFF
>TRBV19|TRBJ1-6
CASSISRGANSPLHF
>TRBV6-1|TRBJ1-1
CASSEGGTEAFF
>TRBV27|TRBJ1-2
CASSLGTGSYGYTF
>TRBV6-4|TRBJ1-1
CASSETGDTEAFF
>TRBV6-2/TRBV6-3|TRBJ2-1
CASSRTSGGPGPYNEQFF
>TRBV7-2|TRBJ2-1
CASSLGSGSKVNEQFF
>TRBV7-2|TRBJ1-1
CASSLWQITTEAFF
>TRBV5-6|TRBJ1-2
CASSLVPVGGGYTF
>TRBV4-3|TRBJ2-5
CASSQVAGDTQTQYF
>TRBV10-3|TRBJ2-7
CAISESISGAPSSYEQYF
>TRBV6-5|TRBJ2-5
CASSGRGFQETQYF
>TRBV11-1|TRBJ1-1
CASSLSDRARSTEAFF
>TRBV9|TRBJ2-7
CASSPRDREIYEQYF
>TRBV7-2|TRBJ2-5
CASSKDRVETQYF
>TRBV6-5|TRBJ2-3
CASSPTSGYTQYF
>TRBV6-5|TRBJ2-2
CASSSPGGGYTGELFF
>TRBV7-2|TRBJ2-1
CASSLAGGRRANNEQFF
>TRBV7-8|TRBJ2-2
CASSLALQGAANTGELFF